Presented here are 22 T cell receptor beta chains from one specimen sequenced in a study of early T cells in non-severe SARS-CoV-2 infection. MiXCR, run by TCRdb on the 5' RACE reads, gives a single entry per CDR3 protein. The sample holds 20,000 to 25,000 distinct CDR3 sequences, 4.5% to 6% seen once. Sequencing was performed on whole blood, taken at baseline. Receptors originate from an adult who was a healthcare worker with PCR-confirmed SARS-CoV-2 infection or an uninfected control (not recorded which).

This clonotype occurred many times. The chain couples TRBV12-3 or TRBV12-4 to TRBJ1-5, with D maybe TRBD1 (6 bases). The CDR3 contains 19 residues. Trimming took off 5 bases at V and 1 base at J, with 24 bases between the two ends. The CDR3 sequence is CASSPTPPSYRVSNQPQHF. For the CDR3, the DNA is TGTGCCAGCAGTCCTACTCCCCCCAGTTACAGGGTGAGCAATCAGCCCCAGCATTTT.

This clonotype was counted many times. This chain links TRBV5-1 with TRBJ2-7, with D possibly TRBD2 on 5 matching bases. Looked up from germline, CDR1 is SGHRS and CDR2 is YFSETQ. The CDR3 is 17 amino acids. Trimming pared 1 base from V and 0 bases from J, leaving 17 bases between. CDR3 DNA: TGCGCCAGCAGCTTGACGGGGTCCGGATTCAGCTCCTACGAGCAGTACTTC. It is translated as CASSLTGSGFSSYEQYF.

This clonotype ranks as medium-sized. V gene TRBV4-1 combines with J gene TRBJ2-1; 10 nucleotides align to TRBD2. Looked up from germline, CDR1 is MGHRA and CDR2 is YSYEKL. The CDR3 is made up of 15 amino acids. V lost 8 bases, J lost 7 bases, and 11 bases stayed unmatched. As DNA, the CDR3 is TGCGCCAGCTCCGATAGCGGGGGGTTGGGGAATGAGCAGTTCTTC. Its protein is CASSDSGGLGNEQFF.

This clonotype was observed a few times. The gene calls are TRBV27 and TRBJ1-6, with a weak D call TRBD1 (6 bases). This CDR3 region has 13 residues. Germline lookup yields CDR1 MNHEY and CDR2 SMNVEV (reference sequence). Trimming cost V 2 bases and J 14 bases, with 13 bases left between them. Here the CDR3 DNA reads TGTGCCAGCAGTTTACAGGGGATCGGATCCCTCCACTTT. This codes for CASSLQGIGSLHF.

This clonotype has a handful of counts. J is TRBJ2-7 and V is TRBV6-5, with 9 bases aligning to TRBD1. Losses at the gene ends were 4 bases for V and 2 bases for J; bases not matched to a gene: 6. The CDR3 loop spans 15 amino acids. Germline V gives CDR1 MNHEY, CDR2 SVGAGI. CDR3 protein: CASSSLGQGTYEQYF. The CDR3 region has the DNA TGTGCCAGCAGTTCCCTGGGACAGGGCACCTACGAGCAGTACTTC.

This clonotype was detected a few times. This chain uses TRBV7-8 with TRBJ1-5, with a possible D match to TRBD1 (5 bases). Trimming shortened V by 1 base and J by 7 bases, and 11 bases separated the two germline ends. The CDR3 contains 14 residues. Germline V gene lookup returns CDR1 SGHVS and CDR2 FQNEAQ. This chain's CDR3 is CASSLEQGGQPQHF. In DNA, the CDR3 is TGTGCCAGCAGCTTAGAGCAGGGTGGACAGCCCCAGCATTTT.

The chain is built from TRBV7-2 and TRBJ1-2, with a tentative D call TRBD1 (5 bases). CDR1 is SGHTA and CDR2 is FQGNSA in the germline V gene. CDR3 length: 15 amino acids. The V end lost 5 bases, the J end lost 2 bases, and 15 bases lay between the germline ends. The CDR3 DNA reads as TGTGCCAGCAGCCGGACATCCTCCCCCAACTATGGCTACACCTTC. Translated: CASSRTSSPNYGYTF.

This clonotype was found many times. DNA for the CDR3: TGTGCTAGTGGCCGCCCCGGACCTGAAGCTTTCTTT. Its translation: CASGRPGPEAFF. The chain employs TRBV12-5 and TRBJ1-1; D is ambiguous. This CDR3 region has 12 residues. V lost 6 bases, J lost 6 bases, and 11 bases lay in between. Germline V lookup: CDR1 LGHNT, CDR2 FRNRAP.

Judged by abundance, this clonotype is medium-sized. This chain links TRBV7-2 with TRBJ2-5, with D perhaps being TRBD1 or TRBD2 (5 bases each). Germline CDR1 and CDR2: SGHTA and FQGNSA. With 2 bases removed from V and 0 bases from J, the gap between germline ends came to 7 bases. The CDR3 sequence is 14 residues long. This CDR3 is CASSLWGNQETQYF. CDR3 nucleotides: TGTGCCAGCAGCTTATGGGGGAACCAAGAGACCCAGTACTTC.

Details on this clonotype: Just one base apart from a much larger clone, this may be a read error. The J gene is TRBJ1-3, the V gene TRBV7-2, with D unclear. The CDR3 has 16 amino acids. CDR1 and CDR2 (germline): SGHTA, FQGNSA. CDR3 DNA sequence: TGTGCCAGCAGCTTAACGTCTTTTGGCTCTGAAAACACCATATATTTT. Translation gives CASSLTSFGSENTIYF.

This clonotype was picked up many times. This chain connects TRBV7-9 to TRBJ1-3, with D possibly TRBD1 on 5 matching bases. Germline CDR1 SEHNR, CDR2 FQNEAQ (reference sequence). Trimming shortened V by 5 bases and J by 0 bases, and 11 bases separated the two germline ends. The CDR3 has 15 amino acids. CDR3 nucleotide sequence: TGTGCCAGCAGCCCACCCGGGGGCTCTGGAAACACCATATATTTT. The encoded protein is CASSPPGGSGNTIYF. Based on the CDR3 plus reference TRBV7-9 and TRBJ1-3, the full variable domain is DTGVSQNPRHKITKRGQNVTFRCDPISEHNRLYWYRQTLGQGPEFLTYFQNEAQLEKSRLLSDRFSAERPKGSFSTLEIQRTEQGDSAMYLCASSPPGGSGNTIYFGEGSWLTVV.

For the CDR3, the DNA is TGTGCCAGCACTAGTTCGGACGTAGAGACCCAGTACTTC. Its translation: CASTSSDVETQYF. This chain uses TRBV12-3 or TRBV12-4 with TRBJ2-5, with D uncertain. The CDR3 extends over 13 amino acids. V was trimmed by 7 bases and J by 4 bases, leaving 13 bases between them.

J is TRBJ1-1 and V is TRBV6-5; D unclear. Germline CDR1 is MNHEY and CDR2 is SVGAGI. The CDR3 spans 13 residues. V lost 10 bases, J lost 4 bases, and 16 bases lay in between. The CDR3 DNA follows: TGTGCCATCCGGCGGGGAGAAGGCACTGAAGCTTTCTTT. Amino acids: CAIRRGEGTEAFF.

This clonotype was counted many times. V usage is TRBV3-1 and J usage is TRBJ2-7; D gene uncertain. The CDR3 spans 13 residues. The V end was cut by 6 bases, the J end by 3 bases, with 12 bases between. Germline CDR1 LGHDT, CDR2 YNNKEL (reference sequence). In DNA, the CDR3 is TGTGCCAGCAGTCCGGAACACGGCTACGAGCAGTACTTC. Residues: CASSPEHGYEQYF.

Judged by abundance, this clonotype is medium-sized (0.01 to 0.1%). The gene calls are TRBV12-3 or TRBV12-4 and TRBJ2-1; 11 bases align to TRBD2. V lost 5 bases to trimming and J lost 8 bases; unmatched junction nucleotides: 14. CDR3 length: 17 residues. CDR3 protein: CASSTSGGPALGDEQFF. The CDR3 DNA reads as TGTGCCAGCAGTACTAGCGGGGGTCCTGCCCTGGGGGATGAGCAGTTCTTC.

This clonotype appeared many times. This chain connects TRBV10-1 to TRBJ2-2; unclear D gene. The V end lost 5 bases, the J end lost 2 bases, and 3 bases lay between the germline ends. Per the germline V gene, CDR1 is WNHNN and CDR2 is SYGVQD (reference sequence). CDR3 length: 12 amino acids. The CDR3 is CASSRNTGELFF. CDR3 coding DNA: TGCGCCAGCAGTAGAAACACCGGGGAGCTGTTTTTT.

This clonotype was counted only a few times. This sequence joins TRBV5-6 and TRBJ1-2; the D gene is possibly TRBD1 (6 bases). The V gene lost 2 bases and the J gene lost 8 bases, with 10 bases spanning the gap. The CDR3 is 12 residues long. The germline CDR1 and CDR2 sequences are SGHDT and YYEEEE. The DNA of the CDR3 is TGTGCCAGCAGCTTAATTACAGGGGGCTACACCTTC. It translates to CASSLITGGYTF.

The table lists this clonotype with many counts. CDR3 nucleotide sequence: TGTGCCAGCAGCCAAAGAGGGGTTAACACCGGGGAGCTGTTTTTT. Its translation: CASSQRGVNTGELFF. The genes are TRBV3-1 and TRBJ2-2; D tentatively reads TRBD1 or TRBD2 (5 bases each). V shed 2 bases and J shed 2 bases, with 9 bases lying between them. Germline loops: CDR1 LGHDT, CDR2 YNNKEL (reference sequence). The CDR3 length is 15 residues.

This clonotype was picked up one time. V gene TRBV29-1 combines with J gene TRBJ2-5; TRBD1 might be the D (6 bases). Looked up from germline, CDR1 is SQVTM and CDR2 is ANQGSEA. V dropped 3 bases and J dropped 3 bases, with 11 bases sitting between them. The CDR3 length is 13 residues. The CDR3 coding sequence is TGCAGCGTTGATACCCCAGGGGAAGAGACCCAGTACTTC. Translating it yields CSVDTPGEETQYF.

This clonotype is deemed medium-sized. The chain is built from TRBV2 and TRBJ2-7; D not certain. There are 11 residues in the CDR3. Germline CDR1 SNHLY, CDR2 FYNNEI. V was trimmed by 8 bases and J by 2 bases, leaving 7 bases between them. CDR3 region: CASGPPYEQYF. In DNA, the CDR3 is TGTGCCAGCGGTCCCCCCTACGAGCAGTACTTC.

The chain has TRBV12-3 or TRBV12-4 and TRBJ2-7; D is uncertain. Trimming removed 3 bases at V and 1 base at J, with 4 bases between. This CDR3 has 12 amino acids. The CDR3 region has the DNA TGTGCCAGCAGTTTTTTGTCCTACGAGCAGTACTTC. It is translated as CASSFLSYEQYF.

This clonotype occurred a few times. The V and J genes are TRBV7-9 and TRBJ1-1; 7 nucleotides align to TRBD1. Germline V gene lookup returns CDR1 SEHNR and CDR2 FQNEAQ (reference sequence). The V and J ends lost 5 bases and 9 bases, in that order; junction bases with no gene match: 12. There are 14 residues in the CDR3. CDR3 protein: CASSRQGMLPKAFF. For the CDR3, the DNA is TGTGCCAGCAGCAGACAGGGAATGTTGCCGAAAGCTTTCTTT.